The 6 T cell receptor beta chains below were found in one sample sequenced in a study of T cells in Graves' hyperthyroidism and ophthalmopathy. The TCR beta CDR3 regions underwent amplification using RNA transcripts as the source. TCR CDR3 regions were first amplified by RT-PCR with HTBI primers. TCRdb called the multiplex PCR reads again in MiXCR, with one record for every CDR3 protein. The repertoire holds roughly 510,000 distinct CDR3 sequences, with 20% as singletons. Sequenced material: blood. The receptors were gathered from a man aged 18 to 35 with Graves' hyperthyroidism.

This chain links TRBV12-3 or TRBV12-4 with TRBJ1-4; D remains unclear. Trimming shortened V by 6 bases and J by 4 bases, and 3 bases separated the two germline ends. The CDR3 is 11 residues long. The CDR3 here is CASSDNEKLFF. The CDR3 coding sequence is TGTGCCAGCAGCGATAATGAAAAACTGTTTTTT.

This clonotype was seen repeatedly, ten times or more. The chain carries TRBV10-1 and TRBJ1-1; the D gene is possibly TRBD1 (5 bases). Trimming stripped 0 bases from V and 0 bases from J, with 5 bases between. The CDR3 sequence is 14 residues long. Germline CDR1 reads WNHNN; CDR2 reads SYGVQD (reference sequence). Here the CDR3 reads CASSESGVNTEAFF. The CDR3 coding sequence is TGCGCCAGCAGTGAGTCAGGGGTGAACACTGAAGCTTTCTTT.

A word on this clonotype: This could be a read error, since a much larger clone is one nucleotide away. The CDR3 nucleotides read TGCAGTGCCGTGGGCAGCTCTAACTATGGCTACAGCTTC. It codes for CSAVGSSNYGYSF. This chain links TRBV20-1 with TRBJ1-2; D not resolved. This CDR3 contains 13 residues. Germline-derived CDR1 and CDR2 are DFQATT and SNEGSKA (reference sequence).

The chain joins TRBV7-9 to TRBJ2-7; D is undetermined. V was pared by 5 bases and J by 5 bases, with 13 bases between. This CDR3 spans 13 amino acids. Germline assignment: CDR1 SEHNR and CDR2 FQNEAQ (reference sequence). The CDR3 bases are TGTGCCAGCAGCCCCTACGGGTTTGACGAGCAGTACTTC. It encodes CASSPYGFDEQYF.

This clonotype was detected ten times or more. V usage is TRBV12-3 or TRBV12-4 and J usage is TRBJ1-5; 9 bases are shared with TRBD1. V gave up 4 bases and J gave up 0 bases; unmatched junction bases: 4. The CDR3 has 16 residues. The CDR3 loop is CASSSTDRGSNQPQHF. Here the CDR3 DNA reads TGTGCCAGCAGTTCAACGGACAGGGGTAGCAATCAGCCCCAGCATTTT.

The count of this clonotype is one. The chain joins TRBV12-3 or TRBV12-4 to TRBJ1-1; D remains unclear. The CDR3 has 11 amino acids. Trimming pared 6 bases from V and 7 bases from J, leaving 9 bases between. This chain's CDR3 is CASRPSGEAFF. The CDR3 coding sequence is TGTGCCAGCAGACCTAGCGGTGAAGCTTTCTTT.